This T cell receptor (beta chain) emerged from a study of T cells in Graves' hyperthyroidism and ophthalmopathy. Overall study results and limits: The majority of expanded thyroid clonotypes above 0.001 also appeared in blood.

Patients were excluded for uncontrolled infection, other autoimmune disease, pregnancy or lactation. Used for diagnoses were clinical symptoms, serum thyroxine and TRAb, thyroid ultrasound and orbital computed tomography. This clonotype was detected many times. No antigen is known for it. In germline, CDR1 is MGHRA, CDR2 YSYEKL. With 5 bases clipped from V and 2 bases from J, the junction kept 6 bases outside the gene matches. The CDR3 is 17 residues long. TCR beta CDR3 region amplification was performed from RNA transcripts. The TCR CDR3 first-round RT-PCR relied on the HTBI primer set. One entry per CDR3 protein results from TCRdb running MiXCR on the multiplex PCR reads. The sample lists roughly 500,000 distinct CDR3 sequences, roughly 50% occurring once.

The chain employs TRBV4-1 and TRBJ2-6; 10 bases are shared with TRBD1. The TCR originated in an adult woman with Graves' disease, either hyperthyroidism or ophthalmopathy (not recorded which). Sequenced: peripheral blood or thyroid tissue (not recorded which). DNA of the CDR3: TGCGCCAGCAGCAAGACAGGGGGCGGTACTGGGGCCAACGTCCTGACTTTC. Protein sequence: CASSKTGGGTGANVLTF.